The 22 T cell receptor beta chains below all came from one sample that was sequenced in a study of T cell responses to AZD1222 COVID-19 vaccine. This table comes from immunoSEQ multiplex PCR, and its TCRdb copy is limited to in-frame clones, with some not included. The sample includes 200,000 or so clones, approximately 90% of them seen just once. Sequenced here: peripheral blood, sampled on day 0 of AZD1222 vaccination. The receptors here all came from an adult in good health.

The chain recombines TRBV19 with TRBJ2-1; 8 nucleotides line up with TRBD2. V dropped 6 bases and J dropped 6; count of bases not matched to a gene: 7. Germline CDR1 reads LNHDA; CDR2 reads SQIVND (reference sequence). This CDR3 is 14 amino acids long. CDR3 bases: TGTGCCAGTAGCGCCGGGAGGGACCCCAATGAGCAGTTCTTC. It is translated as CASSAGRDPNEQFF.

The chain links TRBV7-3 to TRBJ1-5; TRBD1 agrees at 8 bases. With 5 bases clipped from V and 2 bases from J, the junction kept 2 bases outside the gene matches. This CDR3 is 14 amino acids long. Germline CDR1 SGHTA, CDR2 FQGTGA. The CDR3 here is CASSATGGNQPQHF. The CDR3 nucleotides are TGTGCCAGCAGCGCGACAGGGGGCAATCAGCCCCAGCATTTT.

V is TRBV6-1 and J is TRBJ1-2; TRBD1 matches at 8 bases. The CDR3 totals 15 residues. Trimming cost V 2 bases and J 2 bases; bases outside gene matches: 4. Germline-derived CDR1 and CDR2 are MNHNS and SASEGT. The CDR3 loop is CASSEQHRGNYGYTF. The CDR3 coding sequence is TGTGCCAGCAGTGAACAGCACAGGGGGAACTATGGCTACACCTTC.

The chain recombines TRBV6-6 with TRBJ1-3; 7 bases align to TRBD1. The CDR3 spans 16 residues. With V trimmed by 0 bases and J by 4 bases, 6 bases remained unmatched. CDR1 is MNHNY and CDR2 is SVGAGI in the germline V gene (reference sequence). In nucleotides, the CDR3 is TGTGCCAGCAGTTACTCACTCCAGGGGGGAGGAAACACCATATATTTT. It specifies CASSYSLQGGGNTIYF.

The CDR3 DNA reads TGCGCCAGCAGCTTGGTTCTGGGATCCACCGGGGAGCTGTTTTTT. Translating gives CASSLVLGSTGELFF. The rearrangement links TRBV5-1 to TRBJ2-2; D uncertain. The germline V gene has CDR1 SGHRS and CDR2 YFSETQ. Between the trimmed V and J ends, which lost 0 bases and 4 bases, there was a span of 10 bases. The CDR3 sequence is 15 residues long.

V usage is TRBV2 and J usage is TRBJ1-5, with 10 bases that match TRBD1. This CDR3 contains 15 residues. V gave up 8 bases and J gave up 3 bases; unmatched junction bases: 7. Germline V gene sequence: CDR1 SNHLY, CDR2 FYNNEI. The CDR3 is CASVGTGAHNQPQHF. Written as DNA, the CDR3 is TGTGCCAGCGTAGGGACAGGGGCACACAATCAGCCCCAGCATTTT.

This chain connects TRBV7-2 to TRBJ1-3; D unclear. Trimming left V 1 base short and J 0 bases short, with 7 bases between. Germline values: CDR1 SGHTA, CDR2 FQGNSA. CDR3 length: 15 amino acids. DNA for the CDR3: TGTGCCAGCAGCTTAGAGGCGAGCTCTGGAAACACCATATATTTT. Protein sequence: CASSLEASSGNTIYF.

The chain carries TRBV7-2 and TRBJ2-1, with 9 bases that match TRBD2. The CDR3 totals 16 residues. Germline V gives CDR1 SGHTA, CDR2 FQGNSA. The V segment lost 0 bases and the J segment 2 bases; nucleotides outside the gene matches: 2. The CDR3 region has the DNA TGTGCCAGCAGCTTAGCCGGCGGGGGGGCCTACAATGAGCAGTTCTTC. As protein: CASSLAGGGAYNEQFF.

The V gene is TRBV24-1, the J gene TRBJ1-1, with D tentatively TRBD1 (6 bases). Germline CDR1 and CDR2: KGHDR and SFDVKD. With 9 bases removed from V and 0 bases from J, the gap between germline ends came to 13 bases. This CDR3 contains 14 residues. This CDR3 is CATSGGALNTEAFF. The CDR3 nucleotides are TGTGCCACCTCGGGGGGGGCTTTGAACACTGAAGCTTTCTTT.

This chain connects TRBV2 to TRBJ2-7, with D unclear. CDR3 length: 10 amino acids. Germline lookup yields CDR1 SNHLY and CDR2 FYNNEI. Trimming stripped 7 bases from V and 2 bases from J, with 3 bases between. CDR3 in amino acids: CASTTYEQYF. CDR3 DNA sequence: TGTGCCAGCACCACCTACGAGCAGTACTTC.

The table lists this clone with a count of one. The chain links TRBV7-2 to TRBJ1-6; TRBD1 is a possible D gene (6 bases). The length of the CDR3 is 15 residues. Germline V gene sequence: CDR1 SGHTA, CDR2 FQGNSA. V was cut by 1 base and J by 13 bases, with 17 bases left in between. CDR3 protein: CASSLVGGTPSPLHF. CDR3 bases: TGTGCCAGCAGCTTAGTGGGTGGGACACCCTCTCCCCTCCACTTT. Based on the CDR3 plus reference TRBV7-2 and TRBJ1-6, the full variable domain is GAGVSQSPSNKVTEKGKDVELRCDPISGHTALYWYRQSLGQGLEFLIYFQGNSAPDKSGLPSDRFSAERTGGSVSTLTIQRTQQEDSAVYLCASSLVGGTPSPLHFGNGTRLTVT.

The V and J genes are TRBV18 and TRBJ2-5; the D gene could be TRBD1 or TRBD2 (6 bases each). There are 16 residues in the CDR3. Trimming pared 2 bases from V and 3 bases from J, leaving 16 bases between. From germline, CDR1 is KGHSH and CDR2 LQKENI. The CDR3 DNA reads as TGTGCCAGCTCACCAATGATCAGGGGCGGGAAAGAGACCCAGTACTTC. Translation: CASSPMIRGGKETQYF.

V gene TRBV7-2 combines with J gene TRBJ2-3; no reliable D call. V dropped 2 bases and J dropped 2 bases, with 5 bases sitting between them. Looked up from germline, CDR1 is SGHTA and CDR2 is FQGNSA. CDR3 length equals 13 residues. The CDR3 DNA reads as TGTGCCAGCAGCTTATTCACCACAGATACGCAGTATTTT. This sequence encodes CASSLFTTDTQYF.

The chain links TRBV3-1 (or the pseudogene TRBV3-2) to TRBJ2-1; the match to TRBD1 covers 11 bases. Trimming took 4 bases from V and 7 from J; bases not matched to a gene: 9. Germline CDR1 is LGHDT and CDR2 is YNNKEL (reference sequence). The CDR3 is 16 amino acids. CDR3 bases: TGTGCCAGCAGCCCACACGGGACAGGGGGATGGAATGAGCAGTTCTTC. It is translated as CASSPHGTGGWNEQFF.

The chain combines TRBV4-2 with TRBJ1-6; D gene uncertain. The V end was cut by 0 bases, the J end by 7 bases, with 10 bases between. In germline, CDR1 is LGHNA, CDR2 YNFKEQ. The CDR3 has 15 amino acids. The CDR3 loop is CASSQEPGVNSPLHF. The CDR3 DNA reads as TGTGCCAGCAGCCAAGAACCGGGAGTAAATTCACCCCTCCACTTT.

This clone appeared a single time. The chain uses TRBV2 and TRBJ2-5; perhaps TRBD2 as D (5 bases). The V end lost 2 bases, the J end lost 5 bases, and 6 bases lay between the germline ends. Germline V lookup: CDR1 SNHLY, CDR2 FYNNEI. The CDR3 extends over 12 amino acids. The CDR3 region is CASSETGETQYF. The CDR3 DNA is TGTGCCAGCAGTGAAACGGGGGAGACCCAGTACTTC.

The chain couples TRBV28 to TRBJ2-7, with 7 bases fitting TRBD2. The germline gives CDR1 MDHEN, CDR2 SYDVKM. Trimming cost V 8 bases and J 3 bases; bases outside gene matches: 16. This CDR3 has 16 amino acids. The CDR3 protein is CASQVSGALGNYEQYF. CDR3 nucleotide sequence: TGTGCCAGCCAGGTGAGCGGGGCACTGGGGAACTACGAGCAGTACTTC.

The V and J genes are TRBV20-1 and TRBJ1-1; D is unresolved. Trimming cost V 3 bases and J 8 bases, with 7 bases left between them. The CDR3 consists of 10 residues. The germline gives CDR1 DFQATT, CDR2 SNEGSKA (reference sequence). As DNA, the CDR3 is TGCAGTGCTAGGAGGGAGGAAGCTTTCTTT. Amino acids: CSARREEAFF.

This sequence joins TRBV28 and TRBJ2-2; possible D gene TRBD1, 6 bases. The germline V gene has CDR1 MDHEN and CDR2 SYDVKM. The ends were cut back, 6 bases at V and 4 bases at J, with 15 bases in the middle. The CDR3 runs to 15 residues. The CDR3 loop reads CASRKQGAVTGELFF. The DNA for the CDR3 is TGTGCCAGCAGGAAACAGGGTGCTGTCACCGGGGAGCTGTTTTTT.

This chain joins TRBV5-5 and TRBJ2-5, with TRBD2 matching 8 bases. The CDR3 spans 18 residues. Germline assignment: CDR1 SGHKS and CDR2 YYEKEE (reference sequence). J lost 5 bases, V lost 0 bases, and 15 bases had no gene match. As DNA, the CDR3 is TGTGCCAGCAGCTTGGGGATAGCGGGGATCCTCAGCGGGGAGACCCAGTACTTC. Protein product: CASSLGIAGILSGETQYF.

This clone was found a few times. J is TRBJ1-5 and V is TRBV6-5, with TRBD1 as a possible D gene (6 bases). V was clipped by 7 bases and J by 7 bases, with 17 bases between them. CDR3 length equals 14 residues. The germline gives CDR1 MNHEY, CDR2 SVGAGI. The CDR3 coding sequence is TGTGCCAGCATGTCGGGGGCCCGGGGACAGCCCCAGCATTTT. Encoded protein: CASMSGARGQPQHF.

This CDR3 is CASSTGIRNQPQHF. CDR3 bases: TGTGCCAGCAGTACAGGGATCCGAAATCAGCCCCAGCATTTT. This sequence joins TRBV6-5 and TRBJ1-5; perhaps TRBD1 as D (6 bases). The CDR3 sequence is 14 residues long. The germline CDR1 and CDR2 sequences are MNHEY and SVGAGI. V was shortened by 5 bases and J by 4 bases, with 12 bases between the two germline ends.